This T cell receptor beta chain was identified during a study of beta chain features in type 1 diabetes. About the study: The study found patients and healthy donors alike in age, gender and cell yields. Points from the study as a whole: It was possible that PCR favored shorter templates, equally so in patients and controls. Researchers report that Type 1 diabetes patients had moderately but significantly shorter TCRB CDR3s across all four CD4+ subsets.

V lost 0 bases and J lost 5, with 14 bases in between. CDR1 is SGDLS, CDR2 YYNGEE, per germline. This CDR3 has 15 amino acids. Of the isolated RNA, all was reverse transcribed, and so the sequenced material was expressed TCRB transcripts. Profiled with immunoSEQ multiplex PCR; TCRdb holds only in-frame clones, not every one. The sample lists around 180,000 clones, approximately 8.1% seen once, with around 0.94% in the top ten. Concerning this clone: Its antigen is undetermined.

On average, the one heparinised blood draw given by each donor was about 116 mL. Sample: central memory CD4+ T cells from blood. V and J are TRBV9 and TRBJ1-2; D is possibly TRBD1 (5 bases). The origin of this receptor is a woman between 40 and 50 years old with type 1 diabetes. CDR3 in amino acids: CASSVAPDSSYGYTF. CDR3 DNA: TGTGCCAGCAGCGTAGCTCCCGACAGCTCATATGGCTACACCTTC.